The source of this TCR beta chain is a study of T cell repertoires in cytomegalovirus infection. Study-wide context: From public TCR beta signatures came an indication of both CMV infection and matching HLA type.

Study observations and caveats: Summed public TCR beta family frequency identified CMV carriers bearing the relevant HLA. In two of eight donors, the top clonotype was HLA-C-restricted CMV-specific.

A single record per CDR3 protein comes from TCRdb applying MiXCR to the reads. The profile shows approximately 130,000 distinct CDR3 sequences, roughly a quarter of them singletons. This clonotype was seen more than once but under ten times. Its specificity is not known. The CDR3 loop spans 14 amino acids. Trimming removed 5 bases at V and 2 bases at J, with 9 bases between. Germline CDR1 and CDR2: SGHTA and FQGTGA. V gene TRBV7-3 combines with J gene TRBJ2-2; tentative D call: TRBD1 (5 bases). Sample: PBMCs, sequenced either directly or after in vitro stimulation (not recorded which). The receptor was derived from a human donor in good health (CMV status not recorded). Some clones in this sample may be carry-over from other donors' samples. The CDR3 protein is CASSPQGNTGELFF. The CDR3, as DNA: TGTGCCAGCAGCCCCCAGGGAAACACCGGGGAGCTGTTTTTT.